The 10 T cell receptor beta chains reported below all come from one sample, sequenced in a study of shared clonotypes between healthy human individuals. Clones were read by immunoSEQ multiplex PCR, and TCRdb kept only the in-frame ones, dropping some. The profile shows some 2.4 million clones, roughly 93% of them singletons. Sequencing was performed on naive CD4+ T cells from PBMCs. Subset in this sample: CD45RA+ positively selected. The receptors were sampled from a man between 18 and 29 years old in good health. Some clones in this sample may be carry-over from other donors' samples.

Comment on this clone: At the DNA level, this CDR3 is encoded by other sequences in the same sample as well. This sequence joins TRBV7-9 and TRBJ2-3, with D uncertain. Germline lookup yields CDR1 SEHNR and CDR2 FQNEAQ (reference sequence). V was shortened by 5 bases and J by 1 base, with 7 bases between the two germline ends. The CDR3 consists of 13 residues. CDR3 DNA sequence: TGTGCCAGCAGCCCGGACCGCACAGATACGCAGTATTTT. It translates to CASSPDRTDTQYF.

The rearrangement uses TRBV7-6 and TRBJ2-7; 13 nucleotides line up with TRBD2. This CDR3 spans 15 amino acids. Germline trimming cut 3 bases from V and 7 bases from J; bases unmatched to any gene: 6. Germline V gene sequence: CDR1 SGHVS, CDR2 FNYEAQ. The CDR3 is CASSLGTSGAGEQYF. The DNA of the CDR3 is TGTGCCAGCAGCTTGGGGACTAGCGGGGCGGGTGAGCAGTACTTC.

The CDR3 sequence: CASRNRVATEAFF. Written as DNA, the CDR3 is TGTGCCAGCCGCAACAGGGTCGCTACCGAAGCTTTCTTT. The rearrangement links TRBV28 to TRBJ1-1; D may be TRBD1 (6 bases). This CDR3 is built from 13 residues. CDR1 and CDR2 from the germline V gene are MDHEN and SYDVKM. Deletions cut 8 bases from V and 8 bases from J, with 18 bases between.

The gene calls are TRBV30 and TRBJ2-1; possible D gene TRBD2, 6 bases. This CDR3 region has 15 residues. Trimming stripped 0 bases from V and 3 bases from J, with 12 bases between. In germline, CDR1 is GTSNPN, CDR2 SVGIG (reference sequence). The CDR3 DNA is TGTGCCTGGAGTGTAAGTTGGCGGGGCTACAATGAGCAGTTCTTC. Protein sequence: CAWSVSWRGYNEQFF.

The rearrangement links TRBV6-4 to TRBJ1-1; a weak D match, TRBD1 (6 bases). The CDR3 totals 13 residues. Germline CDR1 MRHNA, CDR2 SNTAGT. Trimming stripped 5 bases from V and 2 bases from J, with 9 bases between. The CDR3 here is CASSTDRNTEAFF. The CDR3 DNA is TGTGCCAGCAGTACGGACAGAAACACTGAAGCTTTCTTT.

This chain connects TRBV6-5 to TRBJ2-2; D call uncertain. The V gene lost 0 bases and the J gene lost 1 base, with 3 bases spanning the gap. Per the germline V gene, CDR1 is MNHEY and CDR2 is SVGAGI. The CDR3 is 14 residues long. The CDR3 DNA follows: TGTGCCAGCAGTTACTCGATGAACACCGGGGAGCTGTTTTTT. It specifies CASSYSMNTGELFF.

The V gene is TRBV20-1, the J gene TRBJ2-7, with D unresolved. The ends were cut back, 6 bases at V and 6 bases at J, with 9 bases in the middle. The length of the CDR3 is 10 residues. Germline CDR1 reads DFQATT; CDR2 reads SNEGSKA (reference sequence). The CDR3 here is CSASISEQYF. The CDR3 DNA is TGCAGTGCGTCCATATCCGAGCAGTACTTC.

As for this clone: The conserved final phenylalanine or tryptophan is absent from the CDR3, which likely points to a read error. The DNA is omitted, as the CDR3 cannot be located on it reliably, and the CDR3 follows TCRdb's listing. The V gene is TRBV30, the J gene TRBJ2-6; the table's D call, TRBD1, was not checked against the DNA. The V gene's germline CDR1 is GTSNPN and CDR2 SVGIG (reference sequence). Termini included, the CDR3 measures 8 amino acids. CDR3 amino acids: CAWIFTTS.

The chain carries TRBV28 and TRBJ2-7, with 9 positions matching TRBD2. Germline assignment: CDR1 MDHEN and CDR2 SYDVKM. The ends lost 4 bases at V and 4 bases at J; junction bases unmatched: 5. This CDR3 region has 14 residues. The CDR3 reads CASSSGLAGYEQYF. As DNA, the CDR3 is TGTGCCAGCAGTTCAGGGCTAGCGGGGTACGAGCAGTACTTC.

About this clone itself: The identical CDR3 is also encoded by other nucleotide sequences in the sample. The CDR3 is CASRASTDTQYF. DNA for the CDR3: TGTGCCAGCAGGGCGAGCACAGATACGCAGTATTTT. The chain uses TRBV6-5 and TRBJ2-3; D is undetermined. Trimming removed 6 bases from V and 0 bases from J, with 4 bases in between. Germline lookup yields CDR1 MNHEY and CDR2 SVGAGI. The CDR3 sequence is 12 residues long.